The clone carrying this T cell receptor beta chain has just a few counts. Trimming left V 1 base short and J 7 bases short, with 17 bases between. The CDR3 totals 16 residues. CDR1 is SGHVS and CDR2 is FQNEAQ in the germline V gene. As for time point: sample taken at primary tumor resection. Samples were obtained from approximately 76 donors, all untreated early-stage non-small cell lung cancer patients. Sequencing covered unsorted whole RNA taken from tumor, nontumor lung or frozen PBMC. The record originates from a study of spatial heterogeneity in lung cancer. TCRdb used MiXCR to reprocess the 5' RACE reads, holding one entry per CDR3 protein. The sample lists 40,000 or so distinct CDR3 sequences, 3% to 3.5% occurring once.

The TCR sequence derives from a male donor with early-stage non-small cell lung cancer. The source material was normal lung tissue next to the tumor, sampled at surgery. The V and J genes are TRBV7-8 and TRBJ1-5; D gene uncertain. CDR3 nucleotide sequence: TGTGCCAGCAGCTTAGACGCCCGGGTGACGAAGCAGCCCCAGCATTTT. It translates to CASSLDARVTKQPQHF.